The clone carrying this T cell receptor (beta chain) has just one count. These data are taken from a study of OX40 agonist ivuxolimab in advanced cancers. In the study overall: Participants could have had prior anti-PD-1, anti-PD-L1 or anti-CTLA-4 therapy, and around 40% had some.

The table came from immunoSEQ multiplex PCR; TCRdb's copy has only in-frame clones and leaves some out. The data hold tens of thousands of clones, with roughly 88% observed a single time. The length of the CDR3 is 14 residues. V shed 5 bases and J shed 0 bases, with 8 bases lying between them. CDR1 is MNHEY, CDR2 SMNVEV, per germline (reference sequence). The source is an adult with an advanced solid tumor such as melanoma, head and neck, liver or kidney cancer. The sample was CD4+ or CD8+ T cells sorted from blood, taken in a trial of the OX40 agonist ivuxolimab. The V and J genes are TRBV27 and TRBJ1-3, with D perhaps TRBD1 (6 bases). This chain's CDR3 is CASSGQRSGNTIYF. The CDR3 DNA is TGTGCCAGCAGTGGACAGCGCTCTGGAAACACCATATATTTT.